The source of this T cell receptor (beta chain) is a study of blood T cells in healthy people across ages. Per the germline V gene, CDR1 is GTSNPN and CDR2 is SVGIG (reference sequence). The length of the CDR3 is 12 residues. V lost 1 base, J lost 5 bases, and 8 bases lay in between. Comments on this clonotype: The antigen is unknown.

Sample-barcoded 5' priming and a J-beta primer mix drove a second PCR of about 6 to 12 cycles. A 12-random-nucleotide template-switch adaptor tagged each cDNA molecule. A single record per CDR3 protein comes from TCRdb applying MiXCR to the 5' RACE reads. This sample has 1.8 million or so distinct CDR3 sequences, with approximately 39% found just once. Total RNA, at least 5.5 micrograms per sample, came from PBMCs. Study results and limitations: It was not possible, with unsorted PBMCs, to conclusively compare naive and antigen-experienced cells. Strong correlation existed between TCR beta diversity and naive T cell percentage.

The material sequenced was blood. The receptor comes from a human donor in good health. The V gene is TRBV30, the J gene TRBJ1-1, with D tentatively TRBD1 (5 bases). CDR3 sequence: CAWSEGRTEAFF. In DNA form, the CDR3 reads TGTGCCTGGAGTGAGGGGAGGACTGAAGCTTTCTTT.